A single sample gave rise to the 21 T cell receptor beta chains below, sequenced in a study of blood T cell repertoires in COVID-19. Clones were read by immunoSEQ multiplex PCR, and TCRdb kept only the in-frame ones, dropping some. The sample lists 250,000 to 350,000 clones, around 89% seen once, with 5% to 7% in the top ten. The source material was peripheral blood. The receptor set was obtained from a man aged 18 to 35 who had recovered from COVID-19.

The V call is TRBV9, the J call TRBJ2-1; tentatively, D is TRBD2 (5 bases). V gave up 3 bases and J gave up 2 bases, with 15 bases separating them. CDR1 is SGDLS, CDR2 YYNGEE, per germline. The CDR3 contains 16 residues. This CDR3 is CASSAASGNTYNEQFF. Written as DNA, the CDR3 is TGTGCCAGCAGCGCAGCTTCGGGGAATACCTACAATGAGCAGTTCTTC.

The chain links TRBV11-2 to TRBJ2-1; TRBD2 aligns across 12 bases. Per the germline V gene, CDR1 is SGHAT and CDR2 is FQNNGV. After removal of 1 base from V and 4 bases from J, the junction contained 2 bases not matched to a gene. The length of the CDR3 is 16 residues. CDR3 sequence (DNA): TGTGCCAGCAGCTTAGGACTAGCGGGAGATTACAATGAGCAGTTCTTC. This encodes CASSLGLAGDYNEQFF.

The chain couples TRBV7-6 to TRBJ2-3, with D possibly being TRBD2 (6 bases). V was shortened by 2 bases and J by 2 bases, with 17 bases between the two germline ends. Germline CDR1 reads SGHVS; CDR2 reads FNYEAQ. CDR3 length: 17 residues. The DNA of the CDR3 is TGTGCCAGCAGCTTATGGGCGGATGGGGGGTTCACAGATACGCAGTATTTT. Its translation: CASSLWADGGFTDTQYF.

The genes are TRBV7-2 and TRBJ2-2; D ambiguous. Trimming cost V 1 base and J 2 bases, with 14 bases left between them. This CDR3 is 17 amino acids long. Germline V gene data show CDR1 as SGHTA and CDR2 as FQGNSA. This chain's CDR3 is CASSLVGGSFNTGELFF. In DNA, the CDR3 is TGTGCCAGCAGCTTAGTCGGCGGATCATTCAACACCGGGGAGCTGTTTTTT.

CDR3 nucleotide sequence: TGTGCCACCAGCAGAACGACAGGGGGCACTGAAGCTTTCTTT. Its protein product is CATSRTTGGTEAFF. This chain connects TRBV15 to TRBJ1-1; 9 nucleotides align to TRBD1. Germline CDR1 LNHNV, CDR2 YYDKDF (reference sequence). This CDR3 spans 14 amino acids. Trimming removed 2 bases from V and 4 bases from J; junction bases left unmatched: 2.

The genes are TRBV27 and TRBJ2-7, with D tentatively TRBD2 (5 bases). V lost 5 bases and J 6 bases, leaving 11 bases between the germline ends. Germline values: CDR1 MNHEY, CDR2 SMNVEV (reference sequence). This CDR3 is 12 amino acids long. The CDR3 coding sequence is TGTGCCAGCAGTGTGTTAAGCGGCGAGCAGTACTTC. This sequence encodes CASSVLSGEQYF.

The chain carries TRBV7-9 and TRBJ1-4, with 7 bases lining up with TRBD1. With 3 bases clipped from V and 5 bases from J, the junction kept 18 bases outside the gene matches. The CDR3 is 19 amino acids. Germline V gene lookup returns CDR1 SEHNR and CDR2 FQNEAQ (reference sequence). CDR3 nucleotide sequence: TGTGCCAGCAGCTTTGAGCCCGTAAGGAGCAGGGGGACAAATGAAAAACTGTTTTTT. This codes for CASSFEPVRSRGTNEKLFF.

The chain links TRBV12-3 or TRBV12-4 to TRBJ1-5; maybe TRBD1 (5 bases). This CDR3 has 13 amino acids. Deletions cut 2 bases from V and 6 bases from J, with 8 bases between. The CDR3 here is CASSLRGFQPQHF. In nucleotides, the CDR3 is TGTGCCAGCAGTTTAAGGGGTTTTCAGCCCCAGCATTTT.

The CDR3, as DNA: TGTGCCAGCAGCCAAGATTTTCGGGCAGGGGGCGCGGGCACTGAAGCTTTCTTT. The encoded protein is CASSQDFRAGGAGTEAFF. The chain links TRBV14 to TRBJ1-1, with TRBD1 identical over 8 bases. J was trimmed by 4 bases and V by 0 bases; bases with no gene match: 13. CDR1 is SGHDN, CDR2 FVKESK, per germline. The CDR3 contains 18 residues.

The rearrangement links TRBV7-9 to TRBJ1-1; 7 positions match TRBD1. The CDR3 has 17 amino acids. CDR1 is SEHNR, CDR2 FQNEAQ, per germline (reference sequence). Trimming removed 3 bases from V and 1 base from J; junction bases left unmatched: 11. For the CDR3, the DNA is TGTGCCAGCAGCTTGAGAGGAGGGGGCGACGGGAACACTGAAGCTTTCTTT. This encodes CASSLRGGGDGNTEAFF.

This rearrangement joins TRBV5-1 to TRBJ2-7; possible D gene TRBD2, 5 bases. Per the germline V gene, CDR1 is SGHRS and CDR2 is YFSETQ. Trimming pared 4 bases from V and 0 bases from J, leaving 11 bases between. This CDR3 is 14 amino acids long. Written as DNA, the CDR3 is TGCGCCAGCAGCACTGGTGGGAGCTCCTACGAGCAGTACTTC. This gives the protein CASSTGGSSYEQYF.

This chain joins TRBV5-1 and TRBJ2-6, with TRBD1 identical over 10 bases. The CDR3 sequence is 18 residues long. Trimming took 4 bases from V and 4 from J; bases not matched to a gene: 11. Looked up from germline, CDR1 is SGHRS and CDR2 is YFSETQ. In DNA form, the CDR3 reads TGCGCCAGCAGCCGGGAGAGACAGGGGGCGCGGGGGGCCAACGTCCTGACTTTC. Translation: CASSRERQGARGANVLTF.

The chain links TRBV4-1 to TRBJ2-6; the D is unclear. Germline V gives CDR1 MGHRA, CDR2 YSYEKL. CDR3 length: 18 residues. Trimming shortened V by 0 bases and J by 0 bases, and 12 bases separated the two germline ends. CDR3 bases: TGCGCCAGCAGCCAAGATCCCGATACAGTCTCTGGGGCCAACGTCCTGACTTTC. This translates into CASSQDPDTVSGANVLTF.

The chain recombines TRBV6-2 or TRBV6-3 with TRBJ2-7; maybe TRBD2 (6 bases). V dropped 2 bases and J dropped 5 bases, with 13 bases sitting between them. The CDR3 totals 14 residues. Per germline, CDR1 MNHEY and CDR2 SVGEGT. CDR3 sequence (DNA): TGTGCCAGCAGTTACACCCCAGGCGGGGACGAGCAGTACTTC. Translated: CASSYTPGGDEQYF.

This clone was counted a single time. The CDR3 DNA sequence: TGTGCCAGCAGCCAATGGGGCCCCATCTATGGCTACACCTTC. Encoded protein: CASSQWGPIYGYTF. This chain joins TRBV14 and TRBJ1-2; TRBD1 might be the D (5 bases). The V end was cut by 2 bases, the J end by 4 bases, with 11 bases between. Germline lookup yields CDR1 SGHDN and CDR2 FVKESK. This CDR3 spans 14 amino acids.

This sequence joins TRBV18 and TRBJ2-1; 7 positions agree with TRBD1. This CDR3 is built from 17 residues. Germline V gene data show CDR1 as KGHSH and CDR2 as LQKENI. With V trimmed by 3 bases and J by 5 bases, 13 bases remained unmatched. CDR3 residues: CASSPTRTGTDNNEQFF. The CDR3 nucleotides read TGTGCCAGCTCACCCACCAGAACCGGGACAGACAACAATGAGCAGTTCTTC.

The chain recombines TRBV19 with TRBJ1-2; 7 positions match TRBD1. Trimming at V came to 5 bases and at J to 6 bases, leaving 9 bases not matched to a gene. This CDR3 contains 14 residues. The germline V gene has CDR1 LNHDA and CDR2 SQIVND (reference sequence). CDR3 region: CASSSITGVHGYTF. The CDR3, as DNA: TGTGCCAGTAGTTCAATAACAGGGGTCCATGGCTACACCTTC.

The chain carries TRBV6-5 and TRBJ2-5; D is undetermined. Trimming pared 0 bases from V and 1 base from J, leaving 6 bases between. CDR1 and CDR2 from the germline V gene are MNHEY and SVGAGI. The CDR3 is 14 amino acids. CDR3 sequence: CASSYSYGQETQYF. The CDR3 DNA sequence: TGTGCCAGCAGTTACTCCTATGGCCAAGAGACCCAGTACTTC.

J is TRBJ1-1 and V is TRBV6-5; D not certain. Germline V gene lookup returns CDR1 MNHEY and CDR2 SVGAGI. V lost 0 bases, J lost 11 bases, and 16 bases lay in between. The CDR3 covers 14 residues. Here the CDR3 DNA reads TGTGCCAGCAGTTACTCGACTGCGGTCCAAGTGGCTTTCTTT. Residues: CASSYSTAVQVAFF.

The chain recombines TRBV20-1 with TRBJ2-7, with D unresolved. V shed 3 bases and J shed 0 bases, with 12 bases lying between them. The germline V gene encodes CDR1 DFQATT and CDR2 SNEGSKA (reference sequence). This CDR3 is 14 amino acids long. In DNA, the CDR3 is TGCAGTGCTAGTAAGTCGCCTAGCTCCTACGAGCAGTACTTC. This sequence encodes CSASKSPSSYEQYF.

The CDR3 loop reads CASSLGGGWWTEAFF. CDR3 sequence (DNA): TGTGCCAGCAGCTTAGGGGGTGGGTGGTGGACTGAAGCTTTCTTT. V gene TRBV5-6 combines with J gene TRBJ1-1; possibly TRBD1 for D (6 bases). Germline CDR1 is SGHDT and CDR2 is YYEEEE. There are 15 residues in the CDR3. Trimming cost V 2 bases and J 5 bases, with 16 bases left between them.